This T cell receptor beta chain emerged from a study of blood T cell repertoires in COVID-19. Study in general: Both acute and convalescent COVID-19 samples were obtained from the United States, Italy and Spain. In each case, the material was cDNA or gDNA derived from T cells, B-cell-depleted T cells, or PBMCs.

Authors' methods: Cell counts per sample came from amplifying reference gene primers. Assay used: immunoSEQ multiplex PCR; TCRdb lists only in-frame clones, some missing. The V and J calls and clone size are taken from that table; D and trimming were inferred from the DNA. Altogether 130,000 to 150,000 clones are present, roughly 86% being singletons, with the ten largest covering 1.8%. Sequencing was performed on peripheral blood. The clonotype originates from a man in his sixties or seventies with acute or convalescent COVID-19.

Written as DNA, the CDR3 is TGTGCCAGCAGTGAGGGCCGGAATGAGCAGTTCTTC. It codes for CASSEGRNEQFF. The J gene is TRBJ2-1, the V gene TRBV25-1; D is undetermined. V shed 3 bases and J shed 7 bases, with 7 bases lying between them. CDR3 length: 12 residues. Germline CDR1 MGHDK, CDR2 SYGVNS.